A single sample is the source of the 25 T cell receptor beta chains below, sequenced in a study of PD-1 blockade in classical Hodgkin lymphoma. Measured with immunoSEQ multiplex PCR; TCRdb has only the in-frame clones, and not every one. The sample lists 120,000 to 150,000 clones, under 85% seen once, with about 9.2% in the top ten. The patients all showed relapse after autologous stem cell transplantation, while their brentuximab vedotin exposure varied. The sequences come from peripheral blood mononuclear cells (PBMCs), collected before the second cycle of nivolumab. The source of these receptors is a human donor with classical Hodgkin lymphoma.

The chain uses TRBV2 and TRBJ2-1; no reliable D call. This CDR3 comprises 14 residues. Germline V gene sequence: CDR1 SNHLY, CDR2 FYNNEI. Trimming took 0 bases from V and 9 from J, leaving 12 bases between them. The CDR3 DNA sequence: TGTGCCAGCAGTGAAGCGTTAGGCACTGGTGAGCAGTTCTTC. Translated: CASSEALGTGEQFF. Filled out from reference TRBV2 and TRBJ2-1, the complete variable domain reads EPEVTQTPSHQVTQMGQEVILRCVPISNHLYFYWYRQILGQKVEFLVSFYNNEISEKSEIFDDQFSVERPDGSNFTLKIRSTKLEDSAMYFCASSEALGTGEQFFGPGTRLTVL.

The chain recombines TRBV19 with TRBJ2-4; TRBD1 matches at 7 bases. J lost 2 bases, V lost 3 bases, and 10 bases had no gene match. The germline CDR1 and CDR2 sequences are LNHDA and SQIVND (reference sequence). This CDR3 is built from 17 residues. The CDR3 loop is CASSIEGQGVTKNIQYF. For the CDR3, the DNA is TGTGCCAGTAGTATTGAGGGCCAGGGGGTTACCAAAAACATTCAGTACTTC.

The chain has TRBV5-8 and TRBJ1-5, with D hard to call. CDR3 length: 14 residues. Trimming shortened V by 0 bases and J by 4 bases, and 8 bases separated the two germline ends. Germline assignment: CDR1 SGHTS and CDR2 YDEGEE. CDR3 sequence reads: CASSLEGRNQPQHF. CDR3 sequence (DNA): TGTGCCAGCAGCTTGGAGGGCAGGAATCAGCCCCAGCATTTT.

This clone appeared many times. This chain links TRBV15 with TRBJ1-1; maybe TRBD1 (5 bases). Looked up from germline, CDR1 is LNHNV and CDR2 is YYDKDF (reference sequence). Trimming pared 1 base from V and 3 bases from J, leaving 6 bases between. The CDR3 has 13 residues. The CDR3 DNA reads TGTGCCACCAGCAGAGTAGGGGACACTGAAGCTTTCTTT. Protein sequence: CATSRVGDTEAFF.

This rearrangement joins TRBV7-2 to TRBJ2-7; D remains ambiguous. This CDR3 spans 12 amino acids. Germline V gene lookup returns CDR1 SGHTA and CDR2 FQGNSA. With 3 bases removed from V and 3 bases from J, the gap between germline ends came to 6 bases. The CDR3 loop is CASSFPHYEQYF. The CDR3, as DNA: TGTGCCAGCAGCTTTCCCCACTACGAGCAGTACTTC. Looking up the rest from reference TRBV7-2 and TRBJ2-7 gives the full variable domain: GAGVSQSPSNKVTEKGKDVELRCDPISGHTALYWYRQSLGQGLEFLIYFQGNSAPDKSGLPSDRFSAERTGGSVSTLTIQRTQQEDSAVYLCASSFPHYEQYFGPGTRLTVT.

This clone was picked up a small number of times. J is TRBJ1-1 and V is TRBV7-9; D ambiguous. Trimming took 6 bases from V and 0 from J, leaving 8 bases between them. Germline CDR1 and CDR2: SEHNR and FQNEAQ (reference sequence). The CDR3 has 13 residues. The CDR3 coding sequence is TGTGCCAGCAGTTCAAAGTTGAACACTGAAGCTTTCTTT. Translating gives CASSSKLNTEAFF.

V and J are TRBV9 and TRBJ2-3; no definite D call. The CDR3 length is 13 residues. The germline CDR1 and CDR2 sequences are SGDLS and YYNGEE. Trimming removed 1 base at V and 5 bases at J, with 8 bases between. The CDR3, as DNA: TGTGCCAGCAGCGTAAGGGTTGGAGATACGCAGTATTTT. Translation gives CASSVRVGDTQYF.

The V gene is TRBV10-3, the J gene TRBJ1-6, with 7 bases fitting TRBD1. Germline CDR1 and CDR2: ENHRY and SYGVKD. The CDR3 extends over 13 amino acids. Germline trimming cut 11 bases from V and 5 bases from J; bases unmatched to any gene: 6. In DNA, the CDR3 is TGTGCCCACAGGGGATTCGATAATTCACCCCTCCACTTT. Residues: CAHRGFDNSPLHF.

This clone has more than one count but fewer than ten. DNA of the CDR3: TGTGCCAGCAGTGAAGCGCTTAATCTTTGGACAGGGAACGTCTACGAGCAGTACTTC. Translating it yields CASSEALNLWTGNVYEQYF. The rearrangement links TRBV6-1 to TRBJ2-7; 8 bases align to TRBD1. J was trimmed by 3 bases and V by 0 bases; bases with no gene match: 16. CDR1 MNHNS and CDR2 SASEGT come from the germline V gene. The CDR3 totals 19 residues.

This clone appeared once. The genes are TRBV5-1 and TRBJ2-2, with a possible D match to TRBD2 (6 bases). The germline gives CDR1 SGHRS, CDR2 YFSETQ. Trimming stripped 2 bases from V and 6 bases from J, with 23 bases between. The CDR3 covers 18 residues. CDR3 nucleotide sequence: TGCGCCAGCAGCTTCCTCCCCGGAACCTCCGGAGGGGCCGGGGAGCTGTTTTTT. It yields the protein CASSFLPGTSGGAGELFF.

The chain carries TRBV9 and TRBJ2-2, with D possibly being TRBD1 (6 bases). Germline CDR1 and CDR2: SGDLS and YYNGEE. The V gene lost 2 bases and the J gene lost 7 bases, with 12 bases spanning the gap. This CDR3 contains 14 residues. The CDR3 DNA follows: TGTGCCAGCAGCGTCGCAGGGGTCGTCGGGGAGCTGTTTTTT. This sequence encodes CASSVAGVVGELFF.

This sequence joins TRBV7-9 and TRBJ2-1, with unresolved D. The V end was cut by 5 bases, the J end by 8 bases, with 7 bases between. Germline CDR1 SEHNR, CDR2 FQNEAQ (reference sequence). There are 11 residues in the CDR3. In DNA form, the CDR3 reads TGTGCCAGCAGCCGAGGAGATGAGCAGTTCTTC. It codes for CASSRGDEQFF.

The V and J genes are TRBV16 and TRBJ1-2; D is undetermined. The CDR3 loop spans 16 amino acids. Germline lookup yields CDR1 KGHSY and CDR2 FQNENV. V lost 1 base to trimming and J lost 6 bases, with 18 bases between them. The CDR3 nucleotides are TGTGCCAGCAGCCAATTAGCGTCCCCCGCGAGGCATGGCTACACCTTC. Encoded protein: CASSQLASPARHGYTF.

As DNA, the CDR3 is TGTGCCAGCAGCTCGGACAGGGCCGGCCCAGCTTTCTTT. Translating gives CASSSDRAGPAFF. The J gene is TRBJ1-1, the V gene TRBV5-8, with TRBD1 identical over 8 bases. The junction had 8 bases not matched to a gene; V was cut back by 3 bases and J by 10 bases. This CDR3 is built from 13 residues. The germline CDR1 and CDR2 sequences are SGHTS and YDEGEE.

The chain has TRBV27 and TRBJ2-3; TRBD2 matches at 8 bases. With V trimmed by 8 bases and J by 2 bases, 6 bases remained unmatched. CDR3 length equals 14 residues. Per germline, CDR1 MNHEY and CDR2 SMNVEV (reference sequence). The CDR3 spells CASRSGILTDTQYF. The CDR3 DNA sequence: TGTGCCAGCCGTAGCGGGATCCTCACAGATACGCAGTATTTT.

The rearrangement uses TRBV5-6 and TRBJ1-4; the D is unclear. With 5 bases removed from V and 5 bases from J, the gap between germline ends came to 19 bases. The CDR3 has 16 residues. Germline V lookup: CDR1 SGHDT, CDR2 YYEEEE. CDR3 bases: TGTGCCAGCAGAAAAGAGACCGGGTCGCCAAATGAAAAACTGTTTTTT. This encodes CASRKETGSPNEKLFF.

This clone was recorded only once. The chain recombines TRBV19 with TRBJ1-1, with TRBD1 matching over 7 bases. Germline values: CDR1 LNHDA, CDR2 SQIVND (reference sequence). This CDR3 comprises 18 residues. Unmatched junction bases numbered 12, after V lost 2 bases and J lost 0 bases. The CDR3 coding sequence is TGTGCCAGTAGTATATTGACAGGGCGGGGAATCATGAACACTGAAGCTTTCTTT. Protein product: CASSILTGRGIMNTEAFF.

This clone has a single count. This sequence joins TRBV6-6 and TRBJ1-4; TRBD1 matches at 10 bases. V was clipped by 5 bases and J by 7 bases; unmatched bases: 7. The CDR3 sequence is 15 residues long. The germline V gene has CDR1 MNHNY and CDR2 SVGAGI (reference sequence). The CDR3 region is CASSVLGTGVEKLFF. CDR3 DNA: TGTGCCAGCAGTGTCCTTGGGACAGGGGTTGAAAAACTGTTTTTT.

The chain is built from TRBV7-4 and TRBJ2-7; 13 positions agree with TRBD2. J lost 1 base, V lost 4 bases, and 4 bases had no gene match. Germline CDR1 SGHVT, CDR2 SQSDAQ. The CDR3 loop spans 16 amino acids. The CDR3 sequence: CASSSGLAGASYEQYF. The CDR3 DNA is TGTGCCAGCAGCTCCGGACTAGCGGGAGCTTCCTACGAGCAGTACTTC. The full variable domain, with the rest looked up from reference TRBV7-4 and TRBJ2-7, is GAGVSQSPRYKVAKRGRDVALRCDSISGHVTLYWYRQTLGQGSEVLTYSQSDAQRDKSGRPSGRFSAERPERSVSTLKIQRTEQGDSAVYLCASSSGLAGASYEQYFGPGTRLTVT.

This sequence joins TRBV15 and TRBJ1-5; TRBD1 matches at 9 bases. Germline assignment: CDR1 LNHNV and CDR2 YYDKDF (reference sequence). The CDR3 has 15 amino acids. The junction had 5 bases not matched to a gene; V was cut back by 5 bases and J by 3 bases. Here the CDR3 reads CATSVGTGNNQPQHF. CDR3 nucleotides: TGTGCCACCAGCGTCGGGACAGGGAACAATCAGCCCCAGCATTTT.

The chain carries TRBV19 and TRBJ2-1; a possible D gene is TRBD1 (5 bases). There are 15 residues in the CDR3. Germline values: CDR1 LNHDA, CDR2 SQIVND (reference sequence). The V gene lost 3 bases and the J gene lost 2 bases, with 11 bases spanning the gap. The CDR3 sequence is CASSMWGQTYNEQFF. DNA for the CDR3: TGTGCCAGTAGTATGTGGGGCCAGACCTACAATGAGCAGTTCTTC. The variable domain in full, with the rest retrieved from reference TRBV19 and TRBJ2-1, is DGGITQSPKYLFRKEGQNVTLSCEQNLNHDAMYWYRQDPGQGLRLIYYSQIVNDFQKGDIAEGYSVSREKKESFPLTVTSAQKNPTAFYLCASSMWGQTYNEQFFGPGTRLTVL.

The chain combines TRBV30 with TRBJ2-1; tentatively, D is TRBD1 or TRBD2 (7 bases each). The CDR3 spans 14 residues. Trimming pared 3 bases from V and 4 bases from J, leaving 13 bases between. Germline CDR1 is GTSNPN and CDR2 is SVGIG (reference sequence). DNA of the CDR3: TGTGCCTGGAGCACAGGGGAGGGGTACAATGAGCAGTTCTTC. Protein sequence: CAWSTGEGYNEQFF.

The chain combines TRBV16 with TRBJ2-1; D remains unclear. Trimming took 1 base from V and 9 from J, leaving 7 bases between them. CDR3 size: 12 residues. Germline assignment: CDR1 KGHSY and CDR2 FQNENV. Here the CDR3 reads CASSQYSFEQFF. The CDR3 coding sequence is TGTGCCAGCAGCCAATATAGTTTTGAGCAGTTCTTC.

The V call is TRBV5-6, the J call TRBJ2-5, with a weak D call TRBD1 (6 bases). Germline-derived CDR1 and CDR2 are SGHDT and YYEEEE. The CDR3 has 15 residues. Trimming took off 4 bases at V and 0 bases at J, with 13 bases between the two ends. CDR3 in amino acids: CASSPLGHNQETQYF. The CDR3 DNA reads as TGTGCCAGCAGCCCGCTGGGACACAACCAAGAGACCCAGTACTTC.

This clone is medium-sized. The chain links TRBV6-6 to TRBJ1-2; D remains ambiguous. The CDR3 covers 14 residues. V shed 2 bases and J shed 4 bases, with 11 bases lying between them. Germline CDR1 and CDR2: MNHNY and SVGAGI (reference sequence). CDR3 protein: CASSYGEGGYGYTF. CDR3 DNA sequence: TGTGCCAGCAGTTACGGGGAAGGAGGCTATGGCTACACCTTC.